A single sample is the source of the 31 T cell receptor beta chains below, sequenced in a study of cytomegalovirus exposure and HLA in healthy donors. This PCR relied on a set of 60 Vbeta primers and 13 Jbeta primers. TCRdb keeps only in-frame clones here, not all; method: immunoSEQ multiplex PCR. The repertoire holds 150,000 to 200,000 clones, roughly four fifths seen once, with almost 3% in the top ten. Sequences were obtained from PBMCs. These receptors came from a woman in her fifties or sixties in good health and CMV-seropositive.

The rearrangement links TRBV10-1 to TRBJ1-3, with a weak D call TRBD1 (5 bases). The germline V and J ends were trimmed by 2 bases and 2 bases, with 10 bases remaining between them. The length of the CDR3 is 15 residues. CDR1 is WNHNN, CDR2 SYGVQD, per germline (reference sequence). This chain's CDR3 is CASSEDQGTGNTIYF. The CDR3 DNA reads TGCGCCAGCAGTGAGGACCAGGGTACTGGAAACACCATATATTTT.

This clone has only one observation. V is TRBV5-1 and J is TRBJ1-2; 7 bases align to TRBD1. This CDR3 region has 14 residues. V trimming: 5 bases; J trimming: 4 bases; junction bases outside the gene matches: 8. Germline CDR1 reads SGHRS; CDR2 reads YFSETQ. The CDR3 protein is CASSLRTGFYGYTF. CDR3 DNA sequence: TGCGCCAGCAGTCTTCGGACAGGCTTCTATGGCTACACCTTC.

V is TRBV7-3 and J is TRBJ2-3; the match to TRBD1 covers 8 bases. Losses at the gene ends were 1 base for V and 2 bases for J; bases not matched to a gene: 8. Germline values: CDR1 SGHTA, CDR2 FQGTGA. CDR3 length: 17 amino acids. The CDR3 nucleotides are TGTGCCAGCAGCTTAAGTGGTAGGCAGGGGGCCACAGATACGCAGTATTTT. Its protein is CASSLSGRQGATDTQYF.

This clone has more than one count but fewer than ten. The rearrangement uses TRBV27 and TRBJ2-7, with TRBD1 matching 8 bases. Germline CDR1 is MNHEY and CDR2 is SMNVEV (reference sequence). CDR3 length: 15 amino acids. Trimming cost V 0 bases and J 1 base; bases outside gene matches: 2. Here the CDR3 DNA reads TGTGCCAGCAGTTTATCGAGACAGGGGTCCTACGAGCAGTACTTC. Protein sequence: CASSLSRQGSYEQYF.

The V and J genes are TRBV5-6 and TRBJ1-5, with 10 bases aligning to TRBD1. Trimming took 3 bases from V and 7 from J; bases not matched to a gene: 4. CDR1 and CDR2 from the germline V gene are SGHDT and YYEEEE. The CDR3 is 14 amino acids. CDR3 in amino acids: CASSSTGGRQPQHF. DNA of the CDR3: TGTGCCAGCAGCTCGACAGGGGGCAGACAGCCCCAGCATTTT.

The CDR3 sequence is CASSLTEAYEQYF. For the CDR3, the DNA is TGTGCCAGCAGCCTGACAGAAGCCTACGAGCAGTACTTC. This sequence joins TRBV27 and TRBJ2-7; D possibly corresponds to TRBD1 (5 bases). This CDR3 comprises 13 residues. The V and J ends lost 6 bases and 2 bases respectively, with 11 bases between them. Per germline, CDR1 MNHEY and CDR2 SMNVEV (reference sequence).

As DNA, the CDR3 is TGCGCCAGCAGTGAGGGGACAACGAACACTGAAGCTTTCTTT. This encodes CASSEGTTNTEAFF. V is TRBV10-1 and J is TRBJ1-1, with TRBD1 as a possible D gene (6 bases). Trimming removed 2 bases at V and 1 base at J, with 8 bases between. This CDR3 comprises 14 residues. Germline values: CDR1 WNHNN, CDR2 SYGVQD (reference sequence).

The chain couples TRBV6-5 to TRBJ1-2, with 7 bases fitting TRBD1. The CDR3 extends over 13 amino acids. V lost 4 bases to trimming and J lost 6 bases; unmatched junction nucleotides: 5. Germline loops: CDR1 MNHEY, CDR2 SVGAGI. CDR3 residues: CASSFRQGHGYTF. The CDR3 DNA sequence: TGTGCCAGCAGTTTCCGACAGGGCCATGGCTACACCTTC.

The chain links TRBV6-6 to TRBJ1-3; D remains unclear. The CDR3 is 14 residues long. Germline lookup yields CDR1 MNHNY and CDR2 SVGAGI (reference sequence). The V gene lost 5 bases and the J gene lost 0 bases, with 8 bases spanning the gap. CDR3 protein: CASSRGSSGNTIYF. CDR3 DNA: TGTGCCAGCAGTCGAGGGAGCTCTGGAAACACCATATATTTT.

This chain connects TRBV18 to TRBJ1-2; no clear D gene. The CDR3 has 12 residues. Trimming removed 3 bases at V and 6 bases at J, with 8 bases between. CDR1 KGHSH and CDR2 LQKENI come from the germline V gene. DNA for the CDR3: TGTGCCAGCTCACCGGAGCAGAATGGCTACACCTTC. This translates into CASSPEQNGYTF.

This clone was detected only once. The V call is TRBV19, the J call TRBJ2-1; D gene uncertain. Trimming cost V 5 bases and J 0 bases, with 11 bases left between them. Germline V gene data show CDR1 as LNHDA and CDR2 as SQIVND (reference sequence). The CDR3 contains 15 residues. This CDR3 reads CASSGTPVSYNEQFF. The CDR3 DNA reads TGTGCCAGTAGTGGTACACCAGTCTCCTACAATGAGCAGTTCTTC.

This CDR3 reads CASSVGLASGPREQFF. CDR3 nucleotides: TGTGCCAGCAGCGTAGGACTAGCGTCGGGTCCGCGTGAGCAGTTCTTC. The chain uses TRBV9 and TRBJ2-1, with 8 positions matching TRBD2. The V and J ends lost 0 bases and 9 bases, in that order; junction bases with no gene match: 11. Germline values: CDR1 SGDLS, CDR2 YYNGEE. The CDR3 length is 16 residues. Combining the CDR3 with reference TRBV9 and TRBJ2-1 gives the whole variable domain DSGVTQTPKHLITATGQRVTLRCSPRSGDLSVYWYQQSLDQGLQFLIQYYNGEERAKGNILERFSAQQFPDLHSELNLSSLELGDSALYFCASSVGLASGPREQFFGPGTRLTVL.

This rearrangement joins TRBV9 to TRBJ2-3; the match to TRBD2 covers 7 bases. V gave up 6 bases and J gave up 2 bases; unmatched junction bases: 6. The CDR3 has 14 residues. CDR1 is SGDLS, CDR2 YYNGEE, per germline. The CDR3 sequence: CASTSGEPTDTQYF. CDR3 nucleotide sequence: TGTGCCAGCACAAGCGGGGAACCCACAGATACGCAGTATTTT.

In this sample, this clone turned up once. The V call is TRBV7-9, the J call TRBJ1-1, with 7 positions matching TRBD1. Germline V lookup: CDR1 SEHNR, CDR2 FQNEAQ (reference sequence). V trimming: 5 bases; J trimming: 7 bases; junction bases outside the gene matches: 1. This CDR3 contains 11 residues. CDR3 coding DNA: TGTGCCAGCAGCCACAGGGGTGAAGCTTTCTTT. This encodes CASSHRGEAFF.

This clone was found once. The rearrangement links TRBV11-2 to TRBJ2-5, with 11 bases that match TRBD2. The CDR3 totals 17 residues. Per germline, CDR1 SGHAT and CDR2 FQNNGV. Trimming cost V 1 base and J 3 bases; bases outside gene matches: 7. This chain's CDR3 is CASSLVYSGGAKETQYF. For the CDR3, the DNA is TGTGCCAGCAGCTTAGTCTATAGCGGGGGGGCCAAAGAGACCCAGTACTTC.

The chain employs TRBV19 and TRBJ2-5; D perhaps matches TRBD2 (6 bases). The CDR3 runs 13 residues. Germline loops: CDR1 LNHDA, CDR2 SQIVND (reference sequence). The V and J ends lost 4 bases and 4 bases respectively, with 10 bases between them. CDR3 nucleotide sequence: TGTGCCAGTAGTACGGGGGTAACAGAGACCCAGTACTTC. Its translation is CASSTGVTETQYF.

This clone was observed a few times. As DNA, the CDR3 is TGTGCCACTGACAGGCCCTATGGCTACACCTTC. This translates into CATDRPYGYTF. The rearrangement uses TRBV6-1 and TRBJ1-2, with a possible D match to TRBD1 (6 bases). V lost 10 bases, J lost 4 bases, and 10 bases lay in between. CDR1 and CDR2 (germline): MNHNS, SASEGT. The length of the CDR3 is 11 residues.

The J gene is TRBJ1-3, the V gene TRBV20-1, with unresolved D. Trimming left V 6 bases short and J 2 bases short, with 5 bases between. In germline, CDR1 is DFQATT, CDR2 SNEGSKA (reference sequence). This CDR3 contains 11 residues. CDR3 sequence reads: CSAPTGNTIYF. The CDR3 coding sequence is TGCAGTGCCCCAACTGGAAACACCATATATTTT.

The chain has TRBV2 and TRBJ1-4, with D perhaps matching TRBD1 (5 bases). The V end lost 6 bases, the J end lost 8 bases, and 7 bases lay between the germline ends. CDR1 is SNHLY, CDR2 FYNNEI, per germline. CDR3 size: 11 residues. CDR3 in amino acids: CASRGQEKLFF. DNA of the CDR3: TGTGCCAGCAGGGGGCAAGAAAAACTGTTTTTT.

The genes are TRBV7-2 and TRBJ1-1, with D hard to call. The V gene lost 0 bases and the J gene lost 10 bases, with 12 bases spanning the gap. Germline V lookup: CDR1 SGHTA, CDR2 FQGNSA. The CDR3 totals 13 residues. Written as DNA, the CDR3 is TGTGCCAGCAGCTTAGCTCCGACAAGTGTAGCTTTCTTT. Protein sequence: CASSLAPTSVAFF.

The chain uses TRBV19 and TRBJ2-1; 9 bases line up with TRBD2. Germline V CDR1 and CDR2: LNHDA, SQIVND (reference sequence). Trimming cost V 6 bases and J 7 bases; bases outside gene matches: 1. This CDR3 is built from 12 residues. The CDR3 DNA follows: TGTGCCAGTAGAGCGGGGGGAAATGAGCAGTTCTTC. It translates to CASRAGGNEQFF.

This chain connects TRBV28 to TRBJ2-3; TRBD1 matches at 7 bases. The CDR3 contains 15 residues. V dropped 1 base and J dropped 3; count of bases not matched to a gene: 4. Germline CDR1 and CDR2: MDHEN and SYDVKM. CDR3 DNA: TGTGCCAGCAGTTTATTGGGACAGTCAACAGATACGCAGTATTTT. Protein product: CASSLLGQSTDTQYF.

The gene calls are TRBV6-5 and TRBJ2-1, with a tentative D call TRBD2 (5 bases). The length of the CDR3 is 15 residues. CDR1 is MNHEY and CDR2 is SVGAGI in the germline V gene. V was clipped by 6 bases and J by 6 bases, with 18 bases between them. The CDR3 is CASSPGSLRGNEQFF. The CDR3 DNA follows: TGTGCCAGCAGCCCTGGGAGCCTTCGGGGCAATGAGCAGTTCTTC.

The chain joins TRBV6-4 to TRBJ2-3; 7 bases match TRBD1. Germline V CDR1 and CDR2: MRHNA, SNTAGT. After removal of 5 bases from V and 1 base from J, the junction contained 3 bases not matched to a gene. This CDR3 has 14 residues. CDR3 sequence (DNA): TGTGCCAGCAGTCCAGACAGGGGCACAGATACGCAGTATTTT. This sequence encodes CASSPDRGTDTQYF.

The chain is built from TRBV5-1 and TRBJ2-5, with TRBD2 as a possible D gene (6 bases). Germline CDR1 reads SGHRS; CDR2 reads YFSETQ. This CDR3 has 15 amino acids. Trimming stripped 4 bases from V and 4 bases from J, with 17 bases between. CDR3 protein: CASSPSTGGGETQYF. The CDR3 nucleotides read TGCGCCAGCAGCCCATCGACCGGGGGTGGAGAGACCCAGTACTTC.

This chain links TRBV2 with TRBJ1-4, with D unclear. Germline CDR1 reads SNHLY; CDR2 reads FYNNEI. The CDR3 consists of 14 residues. V lost 5 bases and J 0 bases, leaving 7 bases between the germline ends. The CDR3 loop is CASSRRATNEKLFF. CDR3 bases: TGTGCCAGCAGTAGACGGGCAACTAATGAAAAACTGTTTTTT.

Only a few counts were recorded for this clone. The chain combines TRBV10-3 with TRBJ2-4, with D perhaps matching TRBD1 (6 bases). V was pared by 2 bases and J by 6 bases, with 11 bases between. The CDR3 is made up of 14 amino acids. Per the germline V gene, CDR1 is ENHRY and CDR2 is SYGVKD. CDR3 in DNA: TGTGCCATCAGTGAGCCCCAAGGGGGAAACATTCAGTACTTC. This codes for CAISEPQGGNIQYF.

V and J are TRBV7-9 and TRBJ1-2, with D maybe TRBD1 (5 bases). CDR3 length equals 11 residues. V was clipped by 11 bases and J by 2 bases, with 9 bases between them. The germline gives CDR1 SEHNR, CDR2 FQNEAQ (reference sequence). In DNA, the CDR3 is TGTGCCGAGGAGGGGAACTATGGCTACACCTTC. Protein sequence: CAEEGNYGYTF. The full variable domain, its missing parts supplied by reference TRBV7-9 and TRBJ1-2, is DTGVSQNPRHKITKRGQNVTFRCDPISEHNRLYWYRQTLGQGPEFLTYFQNEAQLEKSRLLSDRFSAERPKGSFSTLEIQRTEQGDSAMYLCAEEGNYGYTFGSGTRLTVV.

CDR3 sequence (DNA): TGTGCCAGCAGCTCCTATTGGACAGGCAGCTATGGCTACACCTTC. Translated, it gives CASSSYWTGSYGYTF. The chain has TRBV13 and TRBJ1-2; 7 nucleotides line up with TRBD1. V shed 4 bases and J 4 bases; nucleotides not matched to a gene: 9. Germline assignment: CDR1 PRHDT and CDR2 FYEKMQ (reference sequence). The CDR3 consists of 15 residues.

This clone was recorded once. Germline and junction disagree at one end, which may indicate a read error. The chain has TRBV30 and TRBJ2-5, with D tentatively TRBD2 (6 bases). CDR1 is GTSNPN and CDR2 is SVGIG in the germline V gene (reference sequence). The CDR3 totals 15 residues. CDR3 nucleotide sequence: TGTGCCCGGAGTGTAGGTGGAGGGAAACAAGAGACCCAGTACTTC. Protein: CARSVGGGKQETQYF.

In this sample, this clone turned up once. The rearrangement links TRBV10-2 to TRBJ2-1; D is perhaps TRBD2 (7 bases). Trimming left V 6 bases short and J 7 bases short, with 22 bases between. The length of the CDR3 is 16 residues. Germline lookup yields CDR1 WSHSY and CDR2 SAAADI. The CDR3 region is CASSPLFAGASNEQFF. Here the CDR3 DNA reads TGCGCCAGCAGCCCCCTTTTTGCGGGGGCGAGTAATGAGCAGTTCTTC.